Listed below are T cell receptor beta chains from one sample, sequenced in a study of human T cells and chemical hapten exposure. TCRdb processed the RACE reads anew with MiXCR; each CDR3 protein has one entry. Of roughly 50,000 distinct CDR3 sequences detected, roughly 9% appear once; the ten largest clones hold approximately 9.7%. The sequencing here drew on whole blood, taken in connection with sensitization to the hapten diphenylcyclopropenone (DPC). Every receptor here comes from a woman between 25 and 40 years old with alopecia areata. Some clones in this sample may be carry-over from other donors' samples. The CDR3 runs from the conserved cysteine through the conserved F or W. The D gene is left open where the match is weak. Only some rows state a clone size, as once, few, many or a class for expanded clones.

TRBD1,TRBJ1-6,TRBV6-6,few,TGTGCCAGCAGCACGACCGGGACAGGGTATGATTCACCCCTCCACTTT,CASSTTGTGYDSPLHF
TRBD2,TRBJ2-1,TRBV4-3,.,TGCGCCAGCAGCCAAGATCCCATAATAACTAGCGGGGGTTACAATGAGCAGTTCTTC,CASSQDPIITSGGYNEQFF
.,TRBJ1-1,TRBV20-1,many,TGCAGTGCTAGACGGACAGTTCTGAACACTGAAGCTTTCTTT,CSARRTVLNTEAFF
.,TRBJ2-5,TRBV6-2/TRBV6-3,many,TGTGCCAGCAGTTACTCGGAGGTGGAGACCCAGTACTTC,CASSYSEVETQYF
.,TRBJ1-1,TRBV24-1,.,TGTGCCACCAGTGGACTGGACACTGAAGCTTTCTTT,CATSGLDTEAFF
.,TRBJ1-1,TRBV5-1,few,TGCGCCAGCAGCTTGGCCCTAGGGAGGGGAAACACTGAAGCTTTCTTT,CASSLALGRGNTEAFF
.,TRBJ1-5,TRBV20-1,many,TGCAGTGCTAGTCTAGGGTCAAGACAGCCCCAGCATTTT,CSASLGSRQPQHF
.,TRBJ1-4,TRBV7-2,many,TGTGCCAGCAGCTTAGTTTGGGGGCCTAATGAAAAACTGTTTTTT,CASSLVWGPNEKLFF
.,TRBJ1-2,TRBV18,many,TGTGCCAGCTCACCGAACCCTCAGGGCGGTATATATGGCTACACCTTC,CASSPNPQGGIYGYTF
.,TRBJ2-3,TRBV7-3,.,TGTGCCAGCAGCGTCGGGATATCAGATACGCAGTATTTT,CASSVGISDTQYF
TRBD1,TRBJ1-1,TRBV18,few,TGTGCCAGCTCACCACGGGCAGGGGGCGACGCTGAAGCTTTCTTT,CASSPRAGGDAEAFF
.,TRBJ2-6,TRBV5-1,many,TGCGCCAGCAGCTGGGCGCGACAGCCCTATCGGGGGGCCAACGTCCTGACTTTC,CASSWARQPYRGANVLTF
TRBD1,TRBJ2-2,TRBV30,.,TGTGCCTGGAGGATACAGGGGGGAACCGGGGAGCTGTTTTTT,CAWRIQGGTGELFF
.,TRBJ2-5,TRBV11-2,few,TGTGCCAGCAGCTTGGGGGTCCCGGAAGGTGTCCAGTACTTC,CASSLGVPEGVQYF
TRBD1,TRBJ2-4,TRBV4-1,.,TGCGCCAGCAGCCAAGATCCTCAAGAGGACAGGGGTCTAGGAGGGACCAAAAACATTCAGTACTTC,CASSQDPQEDRGLGGTKNIQYF
TRBD1,TRBJ1-5,TRBV12-3/TRBV12-4,.,TGTGCCAGCAGCCCCACGGGACAGGGCTGCAATCAGCCCCAGCATTTT,CASSPTGQGCNQPQHF
.,TRBJ1-2,TRBV30,.,TGTGCCTGGACCGACAGTAACTATGGCTACACCTTC,CAWTDSNYGYTF
TRBD1,TRBJ2-5,TRBV6-1,.,TGTGCCAGCAGCACCAGAGGGGGCTGTGAGACCCAGTACTTC,CASSTRGGCETQYF
.,TRBJ2-3,TRBV5-1,.,TGCGCCAGCAGCAAGGACATTGGCACAGATACGCAGTATTTT,CASSKDIGTDTQYF
TRBD1,TRBJ2-7,TRBV5-5,few,TGTGCCAGCAGGGAAGGGACAGGGGTCGAGCAGTACTTC,CASREGTGVEQYF
.,TRBJ1-5,TRBV6-6,few,TGTGCCAGCAGTTACCGGACGGACCTTAGCAATCAGCCCCAGCATTTT,CASSYRTDLSNQPQHF
.,TRBJ2-1,TRBV29-1,.,TGCAGCGTTGATAGGGGCGATGAGCAGTTCTTC,CSVDRGDEQFF
TRBD2,TRBJ2-5,TRBV28,.,TGTGCCAGCAGTTTAGGTGGCGGGGGGGCTCAAGAGACCCAGTACTTC,CASSLGGGGAQETQYF
.,TRBJ2-3,TRBV7-2,few,TGTGCCAGCAGCTCCGGGGGGCCGATAGATACGCAGTATTTT,CASSSGGPIDTQYF
.,TRBJ2-5,TRBV29-1,few,TGCAGCGTTGAAGACTTCCAAGAGGGGGCCCAGTACTTC,CSVEDFQEGAQYF
.,TRBJ1-1,TRBV30,few,TGTGCCTGGAGTGTGAGAAGGCTTGAAGCTTTCTTT,CAWSVRRLEAFF
.,TRBJ1-1,TRBV20-1,few,TGCAGTGCTAGACCTCCAGGTACCTTTGAAGCTTTCTTT,CSARPPGTFEAFF
TRBD2,TRBJ2-1,TRBV24-1,few,TGTGCCACCAGTGACCCTAGCGGGGTCTCTAATGAGCAGTTCTTC,CATSDPSGVSNEQFF
TRBD1,TRBJ1-5,TRBV12-3/TRBV12-4,many,TGTGCCAGCAGTTTTCACAGGGGGCCTCAGCCCCAGCATTTT,CASSFHRGPQPQHF
.,TRBJ1-1,TRBV30,few,TGTGCCTGGAGCCTCCCGGGTAACACTGAAGCTTTCTTT,CAWSLPGNTEAFF
TRBD1,TRBJ1-3,TRBV27,few,TGTGCCAGCAGTCCCACGGGACAGCGGATCTCTGGAAACACCATATATTTT,CASSPTGQRISGNTIYF
.,TRBJ2-2,TRBV5-1,many,TGCGCCAGCATGGGTTTCGGTGTCGAGGTCACCGGGGAGCTGTTTTTT,CASMGFGVEVTGELFF
.,TRBJ2-2,TRBV24-1,many,TGTGCCACCGGAGACACGGTGGACACCGGGGAGCTGTTTTTT,CATGDTVDTGELFF
.,TRBJ2-5,TRBV5-1,.,TGCGCCAGCAGCTCTTGGGGGCCCCGAAAAGAGACCCAGTACTTC,CASSSWGPRKETQYF
.,TRBJ2-5,TRBV5-1,few,TGCGCCAGCAGCTTGGTACTAGAAGAGACCCAGTACTTC,CASSLVLEETQYF
.,TRBJ1-6,TRBV6-2/TRBV6-3,.,TGTGCCAGCACCCTAACCGGGACCTATAATTCACCCCTCCACTTT,CASTLTGTYNSPLHF
TRBD2,TRBJ2-2,TRBV7-7,many,TGTGCTAGCAGCCCAGTTAGCGGGGGGGCCTTCGGCACCGGGGAGCTGTTTTTT,CASSPVSGGAFGTGELFF
.,TRBJ1-5,TRBV5-1,many,TGCGCCAGCAGCTTGTTCCCCGATCAGCCCCAGCATTTT,CASSLFPDQPQHF
.,TRBJ1-5,TRBV2,few,TGTGCCAGCAGTGAGCTACGATTGGGAGGGAACCAGCCCCAGCATTTT,CASSELRLGGNQPQHF
.,TRBJ1-4,TRBV20-1,few,TGCAGTGCTAATCGGGGCCCGGCTAATGAAAAACTGTTTTTT,CSANRGPANEKLFF
TRBD2,TRBJ2-3,TRBV9,few,TGTGCCAGCAGCAGACTTAGCGGGGGGGCCTTGGATACGCAGTATTTT,CASSRLSGGALDTQYF
.,TRBJ2-5,TRBV5-1,.,TGCGCCAGCAGCTCGCTAGATCCACAAGGGACCCAGTACTTC,CASSSLDPQGTQYF
TRBD1,TRBJ2-5,TRBV30,.,TGTGCCTGGAACCTCCAGGGGGTAGGAGAGACCCAGTACTTC,CAWNLQGVGETQYF
TRBD1,TRBJ1-6,TRBV6-5,many,TGTGCCAGCAGTACCCTCGGACAGGGCGATGATTCACCCCTCCACTTT,CASSTLGQGDDSPLHF
TRBD1,TRBJ2-2,TRBV20-1,few,TGCAGTGCTCTACAGGGGGCGAATACCGGGGAGCTGTTTTTT,CSALQGANTGELFF
.,TRBJ1-3,TRBV2,many,TGTGCCAGCAACGCAGGGGACTCTGGAAACACCATATATTTT,CASNAGDSGNTIYF
TRBD1,TRBJ1-6,TRBV20-1,.,TGCAGTGCTAGAGATGGGTCCCAGGGGGCTTCGGATTCACCCCTCCACTTT,CSARDGSQGASDSPLHF
.,TRBJ1-2,TRBV19,.,TGTGCCAGTAGTAACAGGGCGATCTCTAACTATGGCTACACCTTC,CASSNRAISNYGYTF